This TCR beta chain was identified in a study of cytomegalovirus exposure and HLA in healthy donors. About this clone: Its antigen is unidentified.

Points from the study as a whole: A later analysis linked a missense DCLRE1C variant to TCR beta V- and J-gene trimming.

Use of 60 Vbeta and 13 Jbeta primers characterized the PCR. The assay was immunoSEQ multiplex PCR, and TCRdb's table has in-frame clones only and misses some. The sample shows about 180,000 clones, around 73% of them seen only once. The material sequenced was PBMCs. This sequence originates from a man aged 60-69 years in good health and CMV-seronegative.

CDR3 loop: CASSYEPTGRGGYTF. The DNA for the CDR3 is TGCGCCAGCAGCTACGAACCGACAGGGCGAGGGGGCTACACCTTC. V gene TRBV5-1 combines with J gene TRBJ1-2; 7 bases align to TRBD1. The junction had 13 bases not matched to a gene; V was cut back by 3 bases and J by 8 bases. The germline CDR1 and CDR2 sequences are SGHRS and YFSETQ. This CDR3 has 15 amino acids. Full variable domain (missing parts from reference TRBV5-1 and TRBJ1-2): KAGVTQTPRYLIKTRGQQVTLSCSPISGHRSVSWYQQTPGQGLQFLFEYFSETQRNKGNFPGRFSGRQFSNSRSEMNVSTLELGDSALYLCASSYEPTGRGGYTFGSGTRLTVV.